Below, 25 T cell receptor beta chains from the same sample are listed, as sequenced in a study of T cell responses to AZD1222 COVID-19 vaccine. Measured with immunoSEQ multiplex PCR; TCRdb has only the in-frame clones, and not every one. There are 90,000 to 120,000 clones in the sample; approximately 90% occur only once, and 4.8% lies in the top ten. This sample comprised peripheral blood, obtained 28 days after the second AZD1222 dose. These TCRs come from an adult who received the AZD1222 COVID-19 vaccine.

CDR3 protein: CASTTGTPRGYTF. The DNA of the CDR3 is TGTGCCAGTACCACAGGGACTCCTCGGGGCTACACCTTC. This chain uses TRBV19 with TRBJ1-2; D perhaps matches TRBD1 (6 bases). V lost 7 bases and J lost 8, with 17 bases in between. Germline V gives CDR1 LNHDA, CDR2 SQIVND (reference sequence). CDR3 size: 13 residues.

The chain recombines TRBV5-6 with TRBJ2-2; no reliable D call. Germline V gene sequence: CDR1 SGHDT, CDR2 YYEEEE. V shed 3 bases and J shed 8 bases, with 5 bases lying between them. This CDR3 is built from 11 residues. The CDR3 bases are TGTGCCAGCAGCTCCCATGGGGAGCTGTTTTTT. This gives the protein CASSSHGELFF.

This clone has just one count. The chain employs TRBV28 and TRBJ2-5, with TRBD2 matching over 11 bases. Germline-derived CDR1 and CDR2 are MDHEN and SYDVKM. This CDR3 spans 16 amino acids. V gave up 5 bases and J gave up 7 bases; unmatched junction bases: 12. The CDR3 DNA sequence: TGTGCCAGCAGTCCAAGACTAGCGGGGTGGAGAGGGACCCAGTACTTC. Its translation is CASSPRLAGWRGTQYF.

This chain links TRBV29-1 with TRBJ1-1; the D is unclear. Trimming cost V 4 bases and J 0 bases, with 6 bases left between them. CDR1 and CDR2 from the germline V gene are SQVTM and ANQGSEA. This CDR3 comprises 12 residues. CDR3 nucleotide sequence: TGCAGCGTTGTGGGGATGAACACTGAAGCTTTCTTT. It yields the protein CSVVGMNTEAFF.

The CDR3 bases are TGTGCCAGCAGAAGTTCCTCTTCTCTGTCTGGGGCCAACGTCCTGACTTTC. It encodes CASRSSSSLSGANVLTF. The rearrangement joins TRBV28 to TRBJ2-6; D is unresolved. CDR1 and CDR2 from the germline V gene are MDHEN and SYDVKM. This CDR3 is built from 17 residues. Trimming cost V 6 bases and J 1 base, with 16 bases left between them. Full variable domain (rest looked up from reference TRBV28 and TRBJ2-6): DVKVTQSSRYLVKRTGEKVFLECVQDMDHENMFWYRQDPGLGLRLIYFSYDVKMKEKGDIPEGYSVSREKKERFSLILESASTNQTSMYLCASRSSSSLSGANVLTFGAGSRLTVL.

The CDR3, as DNA: TGCGCCAGCAGCCAAGAGTGGGGGGAAGGGTATGGCTACACCTTC. Translation: CASSQEWGEGYGYTF. V gene TRBV4-1 combines with J gene TRBJ1-2; D perhaps matches TRBD1 (5 bases). Germline V gives CDR1 MGHRA, CDR2 YSYEKL. The CDR3 is 15 amino acids. Trimming removed 0 bases from V and 5 bases from J, with 13 bases in between.

This clone was seen just once. The chain combines TRBV19 with TRBJ1-4; no definite D call. This CDR3 region has 14 residues. The V end was cut by 4 bases, the J end by 0 bases, with 6 bases between. Germline CDR1 is LNHDA and CDR2 is SQIVND (reference sequence). The CDR3 loop reads CASSTVTTNEKLFF. The CDR3 nucleotides read TGTGCCAGTAGTACCGTAACAACTAATGAAAAACTGTTTTTT.

This clone occurred once. This chain uses TRBV28 with TRBJ1-2, with 7 bases fitting TRBD1. From germline, CDR1 is MDHEN and CDR2 SYDVKM. V lost 5 bases, J lost 2 bases, and 5 bases stayed unmatched. This CDR3 region has 14 residues. In nucleotides, the CDR3 is TGTGCCAGCAGTGTCACAGGGGAGAACTATGGCTACACCTTC. It specifies CASSVTGENYGYTF.

V usage is TRBV27 and J usage is TRBJ1-1, with 8 positions matching TRBD1. The germline gives CDR1 MNHEY, CDR2 SMNVEV (reference sequence). The V segment lost 5 bases and the J segment 2 bases; nucleotides outside the gene matches: 10. The CDR3 is 16 amino acids. Here the CDR3 DNA reads TGTGCCAGCAGTCCCAGACAGGGGCACCTTAACACTGAAGCTTTCTTT. This encodes CASSPRQGHLNTEAFF.

The sample holds one count of this clone. This rearrangement joins TRBV9 to TRBJ2-1; 14 bases align to TRBD2. The CDR3 is 16 amino acids. V was pared by 4 bases and J by 4 bases, with 4 bases of the junction left unmatched. CDR1 and CDR2 from the germline V gene are SGDLS and YYNGEE. CDR3 protein: CASSFGTSGGYNEQFF. CDR3 nucleotide sequence: TGTGCCAGCAGCTTCGGGACTAGCGGGGGTTACAATGAGCAGTTCTTC.

Turning to this clone: Other DNA sequences within the sample encode an identical CDR3. The chain uses TRBV30 and TRBJ2-1; D gene uncertain. V lost 1 base and J 4 bases, leaving 2 bases between the germline ends. Germline CDR1 GTSNPN, CDR2 SVGIG (reference sequence). This CDR3 has 11 amino acids. The CDR3 DNA reads TGTGCCTGGAGTGCTTACAATGAGCAGTTCTTC. This codes for CAWSAYNEQFF.

The rearrangement uses TRBV12-3 or TRBV12-4 and TRBJ1-5, with TRBD1 identical over 7 bases. The CDR3 is 12 amino acids. J was trimmed by 11 bases and V by 8 bases; bases with no gene match: 9. The CDR3 is CASGRPRGAQHF. The CDR3 coding sequence is TGTGCCAGCGGCCGCCCCAGGGGGGCCCAGCATTTT.

This clone has just one count. The rearrangement uses TRBV28 and TRBJ1-3; 9 bases are shared with TRBD1. This CDR3 region has 14 residues. Germline V gene sequence: CDR1 MDHEN, CDR2 SYDVKM. V was pared by 6 bases and J by 5 bases, with 5 bases of the junction left unmatched. As DNA, the CDR3 is TGTGCCAGCAGCCCGGGACAGGGTAGAAACACCATATATTTT. Its translation is CASSPGQGRNTIYF.

The J gene is TRBJ2-5, the V gene TRBV6-5; D ambiguous. CDR1 and CDR2 from the germline V gene are MNHEY and SVGAGI. V was cut by 2 bases and J by 4 bases, with 5 bases left in between. This CDR3 comprises 12 residues. The CDR3 DNA reads as TGTGCCAGCAGTTACAACCCAGAGACCCAGTACTTC. Residues: CASSYNPETQYF.

The V and J genes are TRBV5-4 and TRBJ2-7; unclear D gene. Germline loops: CDR1 SGHNT, CDR2 YYREEE (reference sequence). The CDR3 spans 12 residues. The V end lost 3 bases, the J end lost 0 bases, and 4 bases lay between the germline ends. CDR3 DNA: TGTGCCAGCAGCTCGGGCTCCTACGAGCAGTACTTC. This sequence encodes CASSSGSYEQYF.

This clone was detected only once. The V call is TRBV7-2, the J call TRBJ2-3; 10 bases fit TRBD2. V shed 0 bases, J shed 0 bases, and the junction held 6 bases outside the gene matches. The CDR3 spans 18 residues. The germline V gene has CDR1 SGHTA and CDR2 FQGNSA. Here the CDR3 reads CASSLALTSGTSTDTQYF. CDR3 in DNA: TGTGCCAGCAGCTTAGCGCTCACTAGCGGGACAAGCACAGATACGCAGTATTTT.

The chain employs TRBV7-9 and TRBJ1-1; perhaps TRBD1 as D (5 bases). This CDR3 contains 16 residues. The V end lost 3 bases, the J end lost 4 bases, and 18 bases lay between the germline ends. Germline CDR1 and CDR2: SEHNR and FQNEAQ (reference sequence). The CDR3 loop is CASSFFASPGGTEAFF. CDR3 in DNA: TGTGCCAGCAGCTTTTTCGCCTCCCCTGGGGGCACTGAAGCTTTCTTT.

The chain couples TRBV24-1 to TRBJ2-5; TRBD2 matches at 14 bases. The CDR3 runs 17 residues. Germline V lookup: CDR1 KGHDR, CDR2 SFDVKD. V lost 4 bases, J lost 2 bases, and 5 bases stayed unmatched. CDR3 in DNA: TGTGCCACCAGTGACCCGGGACTAGCGGGGGATCAAGAGACCCAGTACTTC. This encodes CATSDPGLAGDQETQYF.

V is TRBV9 and J is TRBJ1-4; the match to TRBD1 covers 7 bases. The CDR3 covers 15 residues. Germline assignment: CDR1 SGDLS and CDR2 YYNGEE. J lost 10 bases, V lost 0 bases, and 9 bases had no gene match. The CDR3 nucleotides read TGTGCCAGCAGCGTAGAAGCAGGGGGGATAGGAAAACTGTTTTTT. Protein product: CASSVEAGGIGKLFF.

This chain uses TRBV3-1 (or the pseudogene TRBV3-2) with TRBJ1-1; D is perhaps TRBD1 (5 bases). The CDR3 extends over 14 amino acids. Germline CDR1 and CDR2: LGHDT and YNNKEL (reference sequence). V was pared by 5 bases and J by 0 bases, with 10 bases between. CDR3 in DNA: TGTGCCAGCAGCTCCGGGGGGATGAACACTGAAGCTTTCTTT. Translated: CASSSGGMNTEAFF.

The J gene is TRBJ2-1, the V gene TRBV12-3 or TRBV12-4; D is ambiguous. CDR3 size: 13 residues. The V end was cut by 2 bases, the J end by 7 bases, with 9 bases between. The CDR3 sequence: CASSLIVPNEQFF. Here the CDR3 DNA reads TGTGCCAGCAGTTTAATTGTACCTAATGAGCAGTTCTTC.

This chain joins TRBV19 and TRBJ2-7; 7 nucleotides agree with TRBD2. The CDR3 contains 15 residues. The V and J ends lost 6 bases and 0 bases, in that order; junction bases with no gene match: 8. Germline CDR1 reads LNHDA; CDR2 reads SQIVND (reference sequence). CDR3 coding DNA: TGTGCCAGTAGCGGCGGGGGAAGGGCCTCCTACGAGCAGTACTTC. Its translation: CASSGGGRASYEQYF.

This chain uses TRBV19 with TRBJ1-1; TRBD1 might be the D (5 bases). V was clipped by 5 bases and J by 4 bases, with 5 bases between them. From germline, CDR1 is LNHDA and CDR2 SQIVND (reference sequence). The CDR3 is 11 residues long. Here the CDR3 DNA reads TGTGCCAGTAGTCAGGGCACTGAAGCTTTCTTT. Translated: CASSQGTEAFF.

The rearrangement links TRBV6-2 or TRBV6-3 to TRBJ1-5; the match to TRBD1 covers 9 bases. This CDR3 spans 15 amino acids. Germline V gene lookup returns CDR1 MNHEY and CDR2 SVGEGT. V shed 5 bases, J shed 4 bases, and the junction held 6 bases outside the gene matches. The CDR3 DNA follows: TGTGCCAGCAGTCAGATGGGACAGGGAAATCAGCCCCAGCATTTT. Translation gives CASSQMGQGNQPQHF.

J is TRBJ2-3 and V is TRBV3-1 (or the pseudogene TRBV3-2); TRBD2 matches at 10 bases. Trimming removed 3 bases from V and 5 bases from J; junction bases left unmatched: 8. Germline V gene data show CDR1 as LGHDT and CDR2 as YNNKEL (reference sequence). The CDR3 length is 16 residues. CDR3 sequence reads: CASSQHSGGRGDTQYF. The CDR3 DNA reads TGTGCCAGCAGCCAGCATAGCGGGGGGCGAGGAGATACGCAGTATTTT.